This TCR beta chain was identified during a study of read filtering for tumor transcriptome and immune sequencing. In the study overall: DNase treatment preceded whole-transcriptome library preparation. Per sample, TCR-region reads ranged about 4.05 to 10.27 million by IR-seq, roughly 75 to 1273 by RNA-seq. General observations from the study: RNA-seq captured clonotypes less deeply and reliably than IR-seq.

Molecular barcoded adaptors covering alpha/delta and beta/gamma chains were used on 400 to 450 ng RNA. TCRdb itself ran the reads through MiXCR, one entry per CDR3 protein. The data hold roughly 69,000 distinct CDR3 sequences, with roughly 14% observed a single time. This clonotype was counted at least ten times. Its antigen is as yet unknown. The V and J ends lost 3 bases and 7 bases, in that order; junction bases with no gene match: 5. The CDR3 totals 15 residues. The germline V gene has CDR1 SGHVS and CDR2 FNYEAQ. Sequences were obtained from a population of CD138-negative cells sorted from bone marrow. This chain links TRBV7-6 with TRBJ2-7, with 14 bases aligning to TRBD2. The receptor was isolated from a donor aged 40 or older with multiple myeloma. The CDR3 sequence: CASSFAGLAGVEQYF. The CDR3 coding sequence is TGTGCCAGCAGCTTTGCGGGACTAGCGGGAGTAGAGCAGTACTTC.